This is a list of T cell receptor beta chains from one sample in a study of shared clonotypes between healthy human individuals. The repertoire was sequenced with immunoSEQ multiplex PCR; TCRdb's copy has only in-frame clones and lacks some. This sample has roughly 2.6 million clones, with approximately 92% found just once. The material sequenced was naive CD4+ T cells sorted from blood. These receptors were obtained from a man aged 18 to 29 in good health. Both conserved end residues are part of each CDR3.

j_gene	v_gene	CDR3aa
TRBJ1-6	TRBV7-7	CASKKTGLHF
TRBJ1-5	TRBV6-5	CASRRGRNQPQHF
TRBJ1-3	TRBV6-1	CASREGGSGNTIYF
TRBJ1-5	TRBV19	CASRIERSRNQPQHF
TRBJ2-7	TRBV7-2	CASSLRAGNSYEQYF
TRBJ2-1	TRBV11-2	CASSHDRGQAIYNEQFF
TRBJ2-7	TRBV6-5	CASSNDVHEQYF
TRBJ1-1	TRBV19	CASTSGERTEAFF
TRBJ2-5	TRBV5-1	CASRGRGEYQETQYF
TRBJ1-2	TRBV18	CASSHGGYGYTF
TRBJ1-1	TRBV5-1	CASSLERMNTEAFF
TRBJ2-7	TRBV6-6	CASSLGDRATYEQYF
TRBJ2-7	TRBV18	CASSPSPGYEQYF
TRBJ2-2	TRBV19	CASSVDSSGGELFF
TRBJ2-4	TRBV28	CASSRDSRGIQYF
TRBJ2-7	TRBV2	CASSGERTGGEQYF
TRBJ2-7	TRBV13	CASSLERNHYEQYF
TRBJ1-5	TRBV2	CASSVTATNQPQHF
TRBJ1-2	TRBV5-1	CASSATGGAGGYTF